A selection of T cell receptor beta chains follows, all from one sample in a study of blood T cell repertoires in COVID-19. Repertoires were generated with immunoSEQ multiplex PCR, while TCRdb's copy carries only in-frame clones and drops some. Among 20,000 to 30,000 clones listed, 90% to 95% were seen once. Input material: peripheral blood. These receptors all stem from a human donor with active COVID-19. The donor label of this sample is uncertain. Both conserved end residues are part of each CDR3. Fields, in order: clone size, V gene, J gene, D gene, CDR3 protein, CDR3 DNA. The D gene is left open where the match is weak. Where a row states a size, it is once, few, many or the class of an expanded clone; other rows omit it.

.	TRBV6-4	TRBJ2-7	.	CAGYGGGYEQYF	TGTGCCGGCTACGGGGGAGGCTACGAGCAGTACTTC
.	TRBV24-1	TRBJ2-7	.	CATIGQSRPSGPYEQYF	TGTGCCACCATAGGACAGTCCCGACCCTCAGGGCCCTACGAGCAGTACTTC
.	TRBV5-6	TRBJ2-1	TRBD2	CASSSRGLAGSNEQFF	TGTGCCAGCAGCTCCCGGGGACTAGCGGGAAGCAATGAGCAGTTCTTC
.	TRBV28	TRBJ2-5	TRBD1	CASSPNRGRGETQYF	TGTGCCAGCAGTCCAAACAGGGGGCGCGGAGAGACCCAGTACTTC
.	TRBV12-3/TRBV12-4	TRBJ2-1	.	CASHRTPTREQFF	TGTGCCAGCCACCGGACTCCCACACGGGAGCAGTTCTTC
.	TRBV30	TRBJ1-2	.	CAWSPPGGVDYGYIF	TGTGCCTGGAGTCCACCTGGGGGGGTGGACTATGGCTACATCTTC
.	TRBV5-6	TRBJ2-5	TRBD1	CASSTRQGLETQYF	TGTGCCAGCAGCACCCGACAGGGGCTGGAGACCCAGTACTTC
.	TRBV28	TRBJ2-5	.	CASSKRVGAETQYF	TGTGCCAGCAGTAAGCGGGTAGGGGCGGAGACCCAGTACTTC
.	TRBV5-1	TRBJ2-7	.	CASSLRPAAFGSYEQYF	TGCGCCAGCAGCTTGCGGCCAGCGGCCTTCGGTTCCTACGAGCAGTACTTC
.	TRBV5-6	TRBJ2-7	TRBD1	CASSLMGTGSYEQYF	TGTGCCAGCAGCTTGATGGGGACAGGGTCCTACGAGCAGTACTTC
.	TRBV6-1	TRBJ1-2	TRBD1	CASSDVQGANYGYTF	TGTGCCAGCAGTGATGTACAGGGGGCTAACTATGGCTACACCTTC
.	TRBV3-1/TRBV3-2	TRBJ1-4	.	CASSYEQGFYEKLFF	TGTGCCAGCAGCTACGAACAGGGATTTTATGAAAAACTGTTTTTT
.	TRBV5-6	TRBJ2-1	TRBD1	CASSLVGQGYNEQFF	TGTGCCAGCAGCTTGGTAGGACAGGGATACAATGAGCAGTTCTTC
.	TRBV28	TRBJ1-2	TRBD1	CASRRDSVYYGYTF	TGTGCCAGCAGGAGGGACAGCGTATACTATGGCTACACCTTC
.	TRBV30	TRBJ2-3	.	CARGARTDTQYF	TGTGCCCGGGGGGCCCGAACAGATACGCAGTATTTT
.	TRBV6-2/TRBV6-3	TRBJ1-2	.	CASSSSGQTLRSNYGYTF	TGTGCCAGCAGTTCCTCTGGACAGACCCTCAGATCTAACTATGGCTACACCTTC
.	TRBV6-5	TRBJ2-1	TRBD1	CASRYTGGSYNEQFF	TGTGCCAGCAGATATACAGGGGGCTCCTACAATGAGCAGTTCTTC
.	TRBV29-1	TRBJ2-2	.	CSVQEFAAGMGNTGELFF	TGCAGCGTTCAAGAGTTTGCGGCAGGGATGGGAAACACCGGGGAGCTGTTTTTT
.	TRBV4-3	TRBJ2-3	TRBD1	CASSQGQGIGTDTQYF	TGCGCCAGCAGCCAAGGACAGGGGATTGGCACAGATACGCAGTATTTT
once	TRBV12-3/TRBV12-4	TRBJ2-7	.	CASTSSYEQYF	TGTGCCAGCACCAGCTCCTACGAGCAGTACTTC
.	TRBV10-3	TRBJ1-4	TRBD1	CAIQGATNEKLFF	TGTGCCATACAGGGGGCAACTAATGAAAAACTGTTTTTT
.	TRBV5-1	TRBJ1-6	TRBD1	CASSPRTGGNNSPLHF	TGCGCCAGCAGCCCTAGGACAGGGGGAAATAATTCACCCCTCCACTTT
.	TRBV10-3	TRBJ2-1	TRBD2	CAISPGTSVYNEQFF	TGTGCCATCAGTCCCGGGACTAGCGTTTACAATGAGCAGTTCTTC
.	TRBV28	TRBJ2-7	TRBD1	CASSLRGPDYEQYF	TGTGCCAGCAGTTTAAGGGGGCCTGACTACGAGCAGTACTTC
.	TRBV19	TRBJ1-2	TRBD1	CASSIGLGRTGFYGYTF	TGTGCCAGTAGTATCGGTCTCGGGAGGACAGGGTTTTATGGCTACACCTTC
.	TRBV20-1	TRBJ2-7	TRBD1	CSASMSRQGVYEQYF	TGCAGTGCTAGTATGTCTCGACAGGGGGTCTACGAGCAGTACTTC
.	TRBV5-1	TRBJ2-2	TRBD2	CASSPLSSGGTGELFF	TGCGCCAGCAGCCCCCTCTCTAGCGGGGGAACCGGGGAGCTGTTTTTT
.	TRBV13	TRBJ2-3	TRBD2	CASSLIGTLAENTDTQYF	TGTGCCAGCAGCTTAATAGGCACACTAGCGGAGAACACAGATACGCAGTATTTT
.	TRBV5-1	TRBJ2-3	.	CASSGAPQLDTQYF	TGCGCCAGCAGCGGGGCCCCACAGCTCGATACGCAGTATTTT
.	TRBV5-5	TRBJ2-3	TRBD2	CASSLGLAGVGTDTQYF	TGTGCCAGCAGCCTCGGACTAGCGGGAGTTGGGACAGATACGCAGTATTTT
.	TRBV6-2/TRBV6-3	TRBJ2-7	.	CASSSPRSYEQYF	TGTGCCAGCAGTTCCCCCCGGTCCTACGAGCAGTACTTC
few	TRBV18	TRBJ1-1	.	CASSPVQGFGTEAFF	TGTGCCAGCTCACCGGTACAGGGATTTGGGACTGAAGCTTTCTTT
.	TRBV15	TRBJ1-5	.	CATSRERSASNQPQHF	TGTGCCACCAGCAGAGAGCGGTCGGCGAGCAATCAGCCCCAGCATTTT
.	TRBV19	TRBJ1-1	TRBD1	CASSRTGQGFPEAFF	TGTGCCAGTAGTAGAACGGGACAGGGGTTTCCTGAAGCTTTCTTT
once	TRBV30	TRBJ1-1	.	CAWSVQSNTEAFF	TGTGCCTGGAGTGTACAGTCGAACACTGAAGCTTTCTTT
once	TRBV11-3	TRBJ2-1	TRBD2	CASSSGLAVPGVNEQFF	TGTGCCAGCAGCTCGGGACTAGCGGTCCCAGGGGTCAATGAGCAGTTCTTC
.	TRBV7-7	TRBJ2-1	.	CASSIDRSSYNEQFF	TGTGCTAGCAGCATCGACAGGAGCTCCTACAATGAGCAGTTCTTC
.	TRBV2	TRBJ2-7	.	CASSGDYEQYF	TGTGCCAGCAGCGGGGACTACGAGCAGTACTTC
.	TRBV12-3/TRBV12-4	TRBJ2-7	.	CASSFQQGYEQYF	TGTGCCAGCAGTTTTCAACAGGGTTACGAGCAGTACTTC
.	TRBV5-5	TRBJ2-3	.	CASSLPSSVGTDTQYF	TGTGCCAGCAGCTTGCCGTCTAGCGTAGGCACAGATACGCAGTATTTT
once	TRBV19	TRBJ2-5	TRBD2	CASGAGVQETQYF	TGTGCCAGCGGGGCGGGGGTTCAAGAGACCCAGTACTTC
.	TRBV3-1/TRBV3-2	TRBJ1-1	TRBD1	CASSQTGQGGTEAFF	TGTGCCAGCAGCCAAACGGGACAGGGGGGCACTGAAGCTTTCTTT